This T cell receptor (beta chain) appears in the sequencing data of a study of blood T cells in healthy people across ages. Study findings and constraints: When set beside aged donors, long-lived donors presented more naive CD4+ cells and higher diversity. Considered underestimates were the diversity estimates obtained from one million T cells. As age increased, TCR beta diversity per million T cells fell in a roughly linear fashion.

This clonotype has just a few counts. The target antigen is unknown. Through a sample-barcoded 5' primer and a J-beta primer mix, a second PCR was run for roughly 6 to 11 cycles. All samples gave at least 2.5 million CDR3-containing paired-end reads. TCRdb fed the 5' RACE reads into MiXCR, producing one record per CDR3 protein. The sample shows about 1.5 million distinct CDR3 sequences, 42% of them seen only once. CDR3 size: 13 residues. CDR1 and CDR2 (germline): SQVTM, ANQGSEA. The V end lost 1 base, the J end lost 4 bases, and 10 bases lay between the germline ends. This sequence originates from a young woman in good health. The sample taken for sequencing was blood. V gene TRBV29-1 combines with J gene TRBJ1-2, with D unclear. Written as DNA, the CDR3 is TGCAGCGTTGAAGTGGTGGGTGGCTATGGCTACACCTTC. Amino acids: CSVEVVGGYGYTF.